This T cell receptor (beta chain) was identified during a study of cytomegalovirus exposure and HLA in healthy donors. The wider study: Among the 398 genotyped donors, just over 80% were placed in the Caucasian-associated ancestry cluster.

In the PCR, 60 Vbeta and 13 Jbeta primers were used. The assay was immunoSEQ multiplex PCR, and TCRdb's table has in-frame clones only and misses some. The sample holds over 150,000 clones, about 79% seen once. V was pared by 2 bases and J by 0 bases, with 13 bases between. This CDR3 contains 17 residues. Germline V gene data show CDR1 as SGHTA and CDR2 as FQGTGA. Sequencing was performed on PBMCs. The receptor comes from a girl aged 2-15 years in good health and CMV-seropositive. The chain carries TRBV7-3 and TRBJ2-2; D is perhaps TRBD2 (6 bases). CDR3 loop: CASSLGSAGTNTGELFF. The CDR3 coding sequence is TGTGCCAGCAGCTTAGGATCCGCGGGGACGAACACCGGGGAGCTGTTTTTT.